What follows are 31 T cell receptor beta chains derived from one specimen sequenced in a study of beta chain features in type 1 diabetes (dated by TCRdb to the late 2010s). General findings and caveats noted by the study authors: Type 1 diabetes patients showed a moderate but significant shortening of TCRB CDR3 length in all four CD4+ subsets.

These receptors lack a known antigen. The method was the immunoSEQ multiplex PCR assay. The entire amount of isolated RNA was reverse transcribed using the High Capacity cDNA Reverse Transcription Kit, so the sequenced TCRB transcripts were expressed ones. What TCRdb holds here is the immuneACCESS table cut down to in-frame rearrangements. Part of the clones is not present; checked against another copy, under half of the missing clones reflect an unresolved V gene, and the others are unexplained. This sample comprises around 170,000 clones, approximately 9.1% of them detected only once. The ten top clones hold about 0.7% of the sample. Sequencing was carried out using central memory CD4+ T cells from blood. These receptors all stem from a woman younger than 45 with type 1 diabetes.

The rearrangement links TRBV19 to TRBJ1-5, with TRBD1 as a possible D gene (6 bases). The germline CDR1 and CDR2 sequences are LNHDA and SQIVND (reference sequence). Trimming stripped 2 bases from V and 0 bases from J, with 14 bases between. The CDR3 sequence is 17 residues long. In nucleotides, the CDR3 is TGTGCCAGTAGTATAACGGGGACATCTTATAGCAATCAGCCCCAGCATTTT. Translated, it gives CASSITGTSYSNQPQHF.

The gene calls are TRBV18 and TRBJ1-2; D remains ambiguous. The CDR3 consists of 15 residues. The V gene's germline CDR1 is KGHSH and CDR2 LQKENI. Trimming cost V 2 bases and J 5 bases, with 15 bases left between them. The DNA of the CDR3 is TGTGCCAGCTCACCATCGGCAACCCAGCGATATGGCTACACCTTC. Translated: CASSPSATQRYGYTF.

This clone came up a few times. This rearrangement joins TRBV29-1 to TRBJ2-3; 10 nucleotides agree with TRBD2. Per the germline V gene, CDR1 is SQVTM and CDR2 is ANQGSEA. Germline trimming cut 7 bases from V and 3 bases from J; bases unmatched to any gene: 10. The CDR3 runs to 15 residues. DNA for the CDR3: TGCAGCGGGGGGGGGCTAGCGGGAGATACAGATACGCAGTATTTT. Amino acids: CSGGGLAGDTDTQYF.

This clone has a handful of counts. The chain uses TRBV7-9 and TRBJ1-3; TRBD1 aligns across 7 bases. V gave up 6 bases and J gave up 2 bases; unmatched junction bases: 7. The CDR3 runs to 15 residues. Germline values: CDR1 SEHNR, CDR2 FQNEAQ (reference sequence). CDR3 residues: CASRSTGSPGNTIYF. The CDR3 nucleotides are TGTGCCAGCAGGTCGACAGGGAGCCCTGGAAACACCATATATTTT.

The chain couples TRBV18 to TRBJ2-7, with 11 bases that match TRBD2. The V gene's germline CDR1 is KGHSH and CDR2 LQKENI. CDR3 length: 15 residues. V gave up 3 bases and J gave up 5 bases; unmatched junction bases: 6. This chain's CDR3 is CASSPRTSGLDEQYF. CDR3 nucleotide sequence: TGTGCCAGCTCACCCCGGACTAGCGGGTTAGACGAGCAGTACTTC.

This chain joins TRBV12-5 and TRBJ2-5; 11 bases match TRBD2. The V and J ends lost 3 bases and 5 bases, in that order; junction bases with no gene match: 8. The CDR3 contains 16 residues. The germline V gene encodes CDR1 LGHNT and CDR2 FRNRAP. This chain's CDR3 is CASGFGTSGDGETQYF. The DNA for the CDR3 is TGTGCTAGTGGTTTCGGGACTAGCGGAGATGGGGAGACCCAGTACTTC.

Regarding this clone: At one boundary the junction diverges from the germline segment, which might be a read error. This chain uses TRBV10-3 with TRBJ2-6; perhaps TRBD2 as D (6 bases). The CDR3 has 18 amino acids. The V gene's germline CDR1 is ENHRY and CDR2 SYGVKD. The CDR3 loop reads CASSLGRPLRSGANVLTF. The CDR3 DNA reads TGTGCCAGCAGTTTGGGGAGGCCCCTCCGCTCTGGGGCCAACGTCCTGACTTTC.

This clone was found a few times. The J gene is TRBJ1-1, the V gene TRBV5-6, with D possibly TRBD1 on 6 matching bases. CDR1 and CDR2 (germline): SGHDT, YYEEEE. The CDR3 spans 14 residues. The germline V and J ends were trimmed by 5 bases and 5 bases, with 16 bases remaining between them. The CDR3 here is CASSRRGGGTEAFF. CDR3 bases: TGTGCCAGCAGTCGCAGGGGCGGGGGGACTGAAGCTTTCTTT.

Only a few counts were recorded for this clone. The chain has TRBV4-2 and TRBJ1-5; 10 bases are shared with TRBD1. With 1 base clipped from V and 7 bases from J, the junction kept 4 bases outside the gene matches. The CDR3 spans 15 residues. The germline gives CDR1 LGHNA, CDR2 YNFKEQ. Written as DNA, the CDR3 is TGTGCCAGCAGCCAAGCGACAGGGGGCTTCCAGCCCCAGCATTTT. As protein: CASSQATGGFQPQHF.

The table lists this clone with a few counts. The J gene is TRBJ1-4, the V gene TRBV5-4, with 8 positions matching TRBD1. Trimming took 4 bases from V and 5 from J; bases not matched to a gene: 4. The CDR3 totals 14 residues. Germline CDR1 SGHNT, CDR2 YYREEE (reference sequence). The CDR3 nucleotides are TGTGCCAGCAGCCATGGACAGGGCAATGAAAAACTGTTTTTT. It translates to CASSHGQGNEKLFF. The variable domain in full, with the rest retrieved from reference TRBV5-4 and TRBJ1-4, is ETGVTQSPTHLIKTRGQQVTLRCSSQSGHNTVSWYQQALGQGPQFIFQYYREEENGRGNFPPRFSGLQFPNYSSELNVNALELDDSALYLCASSHGQGNEKLFFGSGTQLSVL.

The rearrangement uses TRBV25-1 and TRBJ2-2; 9 positions agree with TRBD2. After removal of 2 bases from V and 5 bases from J, the junction contained 12 bases not matched to a gene. CDR1 and CDR2 from the germline V gene are MGHDK and SYGVNS. The CDR3 has 18 amino acids. Written as DNA, the CDR3 is TGTGCCAGCAGTGAACCGGGGCGGGAGGGCCCTTGGACCGGGGAGCTGTTTTTT. It encodes CASSEPGREGPWTGELFF.

This rearrangement joins TRBV19 to TRBJ2-5; TRBD2 matches 8 bases. Germline V gene lookup returns CDR1 LNHDA and CDR2 SQIVND (reference sequence). The CDR3 is made up of 15 amino acids. Trimming took 8 bases from V and 0 from J; bases not matched to a gene: 8. The CDR3 DNA sequence: TGTGCCAGTCAGGGAGCGGGAGCGGACCAAGAGACCCAGTACTTC. Its translation is CASQGAGADQETQYF.

This clone was counted a few times. The V call is TRBV27, the J call TRBJ1-5; 9 nucleotides agree with TRBD1. The CDR3 is 15 amino acids. V lost 6 bases to trimming and J lost 5 bases; unmatched junction nucleotides: 8. Germline V gives CDR1 MNHEY, CDR2 SMNVEV (reference sequence). In nucleotides, the CDR3 is TGTGCCAGCAGCCGTGGACAGGGGATTTATCAGCCCCAGCATTTT. Protein product: CASSRGQGIYQPQHF.

The V and J genes are TRBV11-3 and TRBJ2-7, with 7 bases lining up with TRBD2. Germline loops: CDR1 SGHNT, CDR2 YENEEA. The V segment lost 3 bases and the J segment 3 bases; nucleotides outside the gene matches: 2. The CDR3 is made up of 13 amino acids. Written as DNA, the CDR3 is TGTGCCAGCAGCTTTTCTAGCGGCTACGAGCAGTACTTC. Translation gives CASSFSSGYEQYF.

This clone was seen only a few times. This chain joins TRBV9 and TRBJ2-3; D is perhaps TRBD2 (6 bases). This CDR3 spans 15 amino acids. Germline V gives CDR1 SGDLS, CDR2 YYNGEE. V lost 1 base to trimming and J lost 6 bases, with 15 bases between them. The CDR3 protein is CASSVSLAGFDTQYF. In nucleotides, the CDR3 is TGTGCCAGCAGCGTATCACTAGCAGGCTTTGATACGCAGTATTTT.

The chain links TRBV5-6 to TRBJ2-6; 7 bases line up with TRBD1. J was trimmed by 0 bases and V by 4 bases; bases with no gene match: 4. The CDR3 has 16 residues. Germline CDR1 reads SGHDT; CDR2 reads YYEEEE. CDR3 protein: CASSLGQFSGANVLTF. As DNA, the CDR3 is TGTGCCAGCAGCCTGGGACAGTTCTCTGGGGCCAACGTCCTGACTTTC.

The rearrangement uses TRBV4-2 and TRBJ2-1; tentatively, D is TRBD2 (6 bases). The CDR3 is 14 amino acids. The V gene lost 5 bases and the J gene lost 9 bases, with 17 bases spanning the gap. Germline V gene lookup returns CDR1 LGHNA and CDR2 YNFKEQ. The CDR3 DNA follows: TGTGCCAGCAGCATACTGACTAGTTCGGCTGAGCAGTTCTTC. Its translation is CASSILTSSAEQFF.

The chain recombines TRBV28 with TRBJ2-7; TRBD1 might be the D (7 bases). V was pared by 5 bases and J by 4 bases, with 12 bases between. The CDR3 has 13 residues. From germline, CDR1 is MDHEN and CDR2 SYDVKM. CDR3 in amino acids: CASSETGTYEQYF. The DNA of the CDR3 is TGTGCCAGCAGTGAGACAGGGACTTACGAGCAGTACTTC. Complete variable domain (other parts from reference TRBV28 and TRBJ2-7): DVKVTQSSRYLVKRTGEKVFLECVQDMDHENMFWYRQDPGLGLRLIYFSYDVKMKEKGDIPEGYSVSREKKERFSLILESASTNQTSMYLCASSETGTYEQYFGPGTRLTVT.

This clone was detected only a few times. The chain combines TRBV5-1 with TRBJ2-7, with D tentatively TRBD2 (6 bases). This CDR3 spans 16 amino acids. Trimming cost V 1 base and J 7 bases, with 21 bases left between them. In germline, CDR1 is SGHRS, CDR2 YFSETQ. The CDR3 nucleotides are TGCGCCAGCAGCTTGAATCCCGGGACTCCCGAGGTTGAGCAGTACTTC. Its translation: CASSLNPGTPEVEQYF.

This clone was observed a handful of times. V is TRBV30 and J is TRBJ2-5; D may be TRBD2 (6 bases). Germline CDR1 reads GTSNPN; CDR2 reads SVGIG (reference sequence). V gave up 3 bases and J gave up 5 bases, with 13 bases separating them. This CDR3 spans 13 amino acids. CDR3 loop: CAWRRDSGETQYF. CDR3 DNA: TGTGCCTGGAGAAGGGACTCCGGGGAGACCCAGTACTTC. Filled out from reference TRBV30 and TRBJ2-5, the complete variable domain reads SQTIHQWPATLVQPVGSPLSLECTVEGTSNPNLYWYRQAAGRGLQLLFYSVGIGQISSEVPQNLSASRPQDRQFILSSKKLLLSDSGFYLCAWRRDSGETQYFGPGTRLLVL.

In its sample, this clone was seen a few times. The chain joins TRBV9 to TRBJ2-2; tentatively, D is TRBD1 (5 bases). V lost 4 bases and J lost 3, with 7 bases in between. CDR1 SGDLS and CDR2 YYNGEE come from the germline V gene. The CDR3 length is 13 residues. CDR3 sequence: CASSRGYTGELFF. For the CDR3, the DNA is TGTGCCAGCAGCAGGGGTTACACCGGGGAGCTGTTTTTT.

The chain uses TRBV6-5 and TRBJ1-2, with a weak D call TRBD1 (5 bases). Germline CDR1 MNHEY, CDR2 SVGAGI. V was shortened by 10 bases and J by 6 bases, with 18 bases between the two germline ends. This CDR3 has 13 residues. CDR3 nucleotide sequence: TGTGCCACCCGGACGCAGGGAATCCATGGCTACACCTTC. Its protein product is CATRTQGIHGYTF.

The chain combines TRBV7-6 with TRBJ1-5; D call uncertain. The CDR3 sequence is 13 residues long. The germline V gene has CDR1 SGHVS and CDR2 FNYEAQ. V was shortened by 2 bases and J by 7 bases, with 9 bases between the two germline ends. The DNA of the CDR3 is TGTGCCAGCAGCTTAACCAACGGGCAGCCCCAGCATTTT. Protein: CASSLTNGQPQHF.

This clone was picked up a small number of times. The chain has TRBV11-1 and TRBJ2-3; D uncertain. Germline V gene lookup returns CDR1 SGHAT and CDR2 FQDESV (reference sequence). The CDR3 has 13 residues. V was cut by 3 bases and J by 1 base, with 5 bases left in between. CDR3 nucleotides: TGTGCCAGCAGCTTCAGCGGCACAGATACGCAGTATTTT. This translates into CASSFSGTDTQYF.

There are a few counts of this clone. The V call is TRBV7-9, the J call TRBJ2-5, with 8 bases lining up with TRBD2. The ends lost 2 bases at V and 2 bases at J; junction bases unmatched: 4. This CDR3 has 15 residues. The germline V gene has CDR1 SEHNR and CDR2 FQNEAQ (reference sequence). DNA for the CDR3: TGTGCCAGCAGCTTATCCGTAGCGGGGCAAGAGACCCAGTACTTC. Its translation: CASSLSVAGQETQYF.

This clone was counted only a few times. One end of the junction does not line up with germline, which may come from a read error. The genes are TRBV4-1 and TRBJ1-3, with D possibly TRBD1 on 5 matching bases. Germline-derived CDR1 and CDR2 are MGHRA and YSYEKL. The CDR3 consists of 17 residues. CDR3 DNA: TGCGCCAGCACCCAAAGGGGCAGGGAGGACCCTGGAAACACCATATATTTT. Protein product: CASTQRGREDPGNTIYF.

This chain joins TRBV2 and TRBJ2-5; TRBD2 might be the D (5 bases). Germline CDR1 reads SNHLY; CDR2 reads FYNNEI. V lost 5 bases and J 9 bases, leaving 22 bases between the germline ends. This CDR3 is built from 15 residues. The CDR3, as DNA: TGTGCCAGCAGTTCTGCGCCTGGATTGGTCGGGGCCCAGTACTTC. It specifies CASSSAPGLVGAQYF. Supplemented by reference TRBV2 and TRBJ2-5, the full variable domain reads EPEVTQTPSHQVTQMGQEVILRCVPISNHLYFYWYRQILGQKVEFLVSFYNNEISEKSEIFDDQFSVERPDGSNFTLKIRSTKLEDSAMYFCASSSAPGLVGAQYFGPGTRLLVL.

The chain carries TRBV6-1 and TRBJ2-3, with unresolved D. CDR1 MNHNS and CDR2 SASEGT come from the germline V gene. This CDR3 contains 15 residues. The V and J ends lost 6 bases and 2 bases respectively, with 15 bases between them. CDR3 coding DNA: TGTGCCAGCAGGAGGTCGTTACCTAACACAGATACGCAGTATTTT. Translating it yields CASRRSLPNTDTQYF.

This clone was observed a few times. This rearrangement joins TRBV6-1 to TRBJ2-6, with TRBD2 as a possible D gene (5 bases). The CDR3 extends over 16 amino acids. Germline-derived CDR1 and CDR2 are MNHNS and SASEGT. V lost 2 bases and J lost 2, with 10 bases in between. CDR3 nucleotide sequence: TGTGCCAGCAGTGAAACGGGGTTCACTGGGGCCAACGTCCTGACTTTC. It codes for CASSETGFTGANVLTF.

The genes are TRBV5-6 and TRBJ1-1; 9 nucleotides agree with TRBD1. CDR1 and CDR2 from the germline V gene are SGHDT and YYEEEE. The CDR3 is 16 residues long. V shed 2 bases and J 1 base; nucleotides not matched to a gene: 6. The CDR3 sequence: CASSFGLQGANTEAFF. The CDR3 DNA is TGTGCCAGCAGCTTCGGCTTACAGGGGGCGAACACTGAAGCTTTCTTT. The entire variable domain, with the rest obtained from reference TRBV5-6 and TRBJ1-1, is as follows: DAGVTQSPTHLIKTRGQQVTLRCSPKSGHDTVSWYQQALGQGPQFIFQYYEEEERQRGNFPDRFSGHQFPNYSSELNVNALLLGDSALYLCASSFGLQGANTEAFFGQGTRLTVV.

This clone appeared a few times. The chain combines TRBV28 with TRBJ2-5, with 8 positions matching TRBD2. With V trimmed by 5 bases and J by 5 bases, 19 bases remained unmatched. Germline values: CDR1 MDHEN, CDR2 SYDVKM. CDR3 length equals 18 residues. CDR3 in amino acids: CASSASPGLGSLTETQYF. The CDR3 nucleotides read TGTGCCAGCAGTGCCTCTCCGGGACTAGGGTCTTTGACGGAGACCCAGTACTTC.